This T cell receptor (beta chain) was sequenced in a study of shared clonotypes between healthy human individuals. Overall study findings and caveats: Generation probability values for non-shared clonotypes were lower than those for clonotypes shared by all four donors.

The protocol was immunoSEQ multiplex PCR, while the TCRdb copy is restricted to in-frame clones and leaves out a portion. The table shows approximately 840,000 clones, with approximately 97% occurring only once. This clone was picked up one time. Its antigen is not identified. Terminally differentiated effector memory CD45RA+ cells were excluded by CCR7 positive selection of CD45RO-negative cells. Per germline, CDR1 SGHVS and CDR2 FQNEAQ. Trimming cost V 5 bases and J 5 bases; bases outside gene matches: 9. The CDR3 totals 16 residues. The chain couples TRBV7-8 to TRBJ2-1, with TRBD2 identical over 10 bases. Material: naive CD8+ T cells sorted from blood. This sequence originates from a man aged 30 to 45 in good health. The chain's CDR3 is CASSPTLAGDNNEQFF. The CDR3 nucleotides read TGTGCCAGCAGCCCCACCCTAGCGGGAGACAACAATGAGCAGTTCTTC.